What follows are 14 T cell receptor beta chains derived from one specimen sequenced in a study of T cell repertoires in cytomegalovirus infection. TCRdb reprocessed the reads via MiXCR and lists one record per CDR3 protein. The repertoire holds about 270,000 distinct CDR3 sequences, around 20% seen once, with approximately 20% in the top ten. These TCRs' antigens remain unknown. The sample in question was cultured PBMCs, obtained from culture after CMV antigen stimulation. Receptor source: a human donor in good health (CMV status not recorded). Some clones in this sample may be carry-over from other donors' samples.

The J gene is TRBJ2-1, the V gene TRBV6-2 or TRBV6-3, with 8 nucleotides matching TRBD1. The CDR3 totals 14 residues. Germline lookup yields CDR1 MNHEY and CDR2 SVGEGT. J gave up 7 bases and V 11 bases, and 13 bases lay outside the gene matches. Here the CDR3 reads CAARVDRDPNEQFF. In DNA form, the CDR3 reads TGTGCCGCCAGGGTGGACAGGGACCCAAATGAGCAGTTCTTC.

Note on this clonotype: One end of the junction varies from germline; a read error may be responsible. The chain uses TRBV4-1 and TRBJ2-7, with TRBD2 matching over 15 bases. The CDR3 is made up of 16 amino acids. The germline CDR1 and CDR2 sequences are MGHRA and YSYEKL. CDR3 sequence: CASSQEGTSGGYEQYF. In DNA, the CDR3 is TGTGCCAGCAGCCAAGAGGGGACTAGCGGGGGGTACGAGCAGTACTTC.

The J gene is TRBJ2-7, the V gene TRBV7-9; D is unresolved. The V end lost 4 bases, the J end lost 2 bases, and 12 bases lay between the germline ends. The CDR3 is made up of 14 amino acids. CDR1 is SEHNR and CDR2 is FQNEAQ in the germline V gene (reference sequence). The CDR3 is CASSSGGRPYEQYF. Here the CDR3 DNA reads TGTGCCAGCAGCTCAGGTGGCCGGCCCTACGAGCAGTACTTC.

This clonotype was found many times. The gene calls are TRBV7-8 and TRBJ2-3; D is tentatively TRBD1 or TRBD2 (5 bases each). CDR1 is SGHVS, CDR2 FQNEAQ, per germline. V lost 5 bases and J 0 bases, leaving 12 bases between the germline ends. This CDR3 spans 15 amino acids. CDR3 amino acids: CASSLVGTSTDTQYF. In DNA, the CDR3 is TGTGCCAGCAGCCTAGTGGGGACCAGCACAGATACGCAGTATTTT.

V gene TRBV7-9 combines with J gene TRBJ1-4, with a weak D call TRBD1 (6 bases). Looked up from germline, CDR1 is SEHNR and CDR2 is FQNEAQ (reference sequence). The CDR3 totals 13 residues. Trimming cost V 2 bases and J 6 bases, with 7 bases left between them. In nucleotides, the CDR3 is TGTGCCAGCAGCTTAAACAGGGATGAAAAACTGTTTTTT. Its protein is CASSLNRDEKLFF.

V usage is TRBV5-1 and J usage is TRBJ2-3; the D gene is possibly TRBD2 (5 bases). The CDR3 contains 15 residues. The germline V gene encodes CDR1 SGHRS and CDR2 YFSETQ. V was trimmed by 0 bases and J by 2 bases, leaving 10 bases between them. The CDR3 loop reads CASSLDSGYTDTQYF. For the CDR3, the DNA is TGCGCCAGCAGCTTGGACAGCGGTTACACAGATACGCAGTATTTT.

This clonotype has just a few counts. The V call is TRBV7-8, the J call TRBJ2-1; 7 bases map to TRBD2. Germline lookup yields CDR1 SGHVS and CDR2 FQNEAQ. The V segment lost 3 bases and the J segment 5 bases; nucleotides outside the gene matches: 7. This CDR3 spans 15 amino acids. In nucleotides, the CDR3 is TGTGCCAGCAGCTTCCTAGCGGTCGTAGACAATGAGCAGTTCTTC. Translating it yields CASSFLAVVDNEQFF.

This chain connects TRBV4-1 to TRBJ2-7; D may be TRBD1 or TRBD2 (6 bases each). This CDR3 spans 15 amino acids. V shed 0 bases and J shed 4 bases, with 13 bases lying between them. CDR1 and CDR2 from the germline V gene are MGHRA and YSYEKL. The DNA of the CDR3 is TGCGCCAGCAGCCAAGATCCGAGGGGGGCGTACGAGCAGTACGTC. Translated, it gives CASSQDPRGAYEQYV.

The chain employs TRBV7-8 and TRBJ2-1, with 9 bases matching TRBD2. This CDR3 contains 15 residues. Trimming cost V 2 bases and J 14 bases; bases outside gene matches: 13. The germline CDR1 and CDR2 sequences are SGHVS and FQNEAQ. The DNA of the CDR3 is TGTGCCAGCAGCTTAAGCCGGCAAGCGGGAGGAAGTGAGTTCTTC. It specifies CASSLSRQAGGSEFF.

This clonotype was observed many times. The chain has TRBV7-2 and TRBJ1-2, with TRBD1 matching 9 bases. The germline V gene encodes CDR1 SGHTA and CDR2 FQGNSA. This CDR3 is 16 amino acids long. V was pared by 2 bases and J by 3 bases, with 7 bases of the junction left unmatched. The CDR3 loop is CASSLTTGQGYYGYTF. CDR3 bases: TGTGCCAGCAGCTTAACTACGGGACAGGGTTACTATGGCTACACCTTC.

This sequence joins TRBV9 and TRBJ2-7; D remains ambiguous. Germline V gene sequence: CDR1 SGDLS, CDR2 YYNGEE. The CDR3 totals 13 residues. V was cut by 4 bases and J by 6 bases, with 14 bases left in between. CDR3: CASSSDLSGEQYV. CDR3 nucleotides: TGTGCCAGCAGCTCGGACCTCTCGGGCGAGCAGTACGTC.

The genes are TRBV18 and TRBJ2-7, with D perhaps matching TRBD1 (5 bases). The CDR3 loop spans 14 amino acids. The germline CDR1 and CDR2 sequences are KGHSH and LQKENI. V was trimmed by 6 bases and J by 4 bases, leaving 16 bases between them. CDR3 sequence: CASSPSQGAYEQYV. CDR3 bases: TGTGCCAGCTCCCCCTCCCAGGGTGCTTACGAGCAGTACGTC.

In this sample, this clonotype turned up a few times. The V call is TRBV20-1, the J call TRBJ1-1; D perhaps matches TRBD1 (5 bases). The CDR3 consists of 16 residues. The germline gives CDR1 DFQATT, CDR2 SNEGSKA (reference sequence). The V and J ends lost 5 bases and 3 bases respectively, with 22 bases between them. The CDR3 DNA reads TGCAGTGCTCCCCCCGCAAGGGACGGCCGCGACACTGAAGCTTTCTTT. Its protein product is CSAPPARDGRDTEAFF.

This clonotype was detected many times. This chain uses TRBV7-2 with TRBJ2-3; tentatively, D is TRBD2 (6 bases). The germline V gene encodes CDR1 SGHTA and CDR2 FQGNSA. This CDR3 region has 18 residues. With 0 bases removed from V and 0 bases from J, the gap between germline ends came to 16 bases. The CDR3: CASSLAFASVTSTDTQYF. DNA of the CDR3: TGTGCCAGCAGCTTAGCGTTCGCTAGCGTAACTAGCACAGATACGCAGTATTTT. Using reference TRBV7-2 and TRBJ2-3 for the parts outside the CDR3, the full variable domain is GAGVSQSPSNKVTEKGKDVELRCDPISGHTALYWYRQSLGQGLEFLIYFQGNSAPDKSGLPSDRFSAERTGGSVSTLTIQRTQQEDSAVYLCASSLAFASVTSTDTQYFGPGTRLTVL.